Listed below are T cell receptor beta chains from one sample, sequenced in a study of cytomegalovirus exposure and HLA in healthy donors. Produced via immunoSEQ multiplex PCR; TCRdb's table is partial and in-frame only. This table has roughly 150,000 clones, 77% appearing once. Specimen: PBMCs. The receptors shown here come from a male donor in good health and CMV-seronegative. Each CDR3 is given with its conserved first and last residue. D genes are given only for firm matches. Not all rows give a size; the values are once, few, many and, for expanded clones, a class.

v_call	d_call	clone_size	j_call	cdr3_nt	cdr3_aa
TRBV27	NA	NA	TRBJ2-1	TGTGCCAGCAGTTTCAACACTGAGCAGTTCTTC	CASSFNTEQFF
TRBV11-2	TRBD1	NA	TRBJ1-3	TGTGCCAGCAGCAAACGGGACAGGAGTTTCTCTGGAAACACCATATATTTT	CASSKRDRSFSGNTIYF
TRBV27	NA	NA	TRBJ2-1	TGTGCCAGGTACAGCGGCAATGAGCAGTTCTTC	CARYSGNEQFF
TRBV28	NA	NA	TRBJ2-5	TGTGCCAGCAGGCGTCAGAAGTTAAGGGGAGAGACCCAGTACTTC	CASRRQKLRGETQYF
TRBV4-1	TRBD1	few	TRBJ1-2	TGCGCCAGCAGCCAAGCCGGGACAGTCCTTTCCGGGTCCTATGGCTACACCTTC	CASSQAGTVLSGSYGYTF
TRBV7-2	NA	NA	TRBJ1-6	TGTGCCAGCAGCTTCGCGCAGGGCGGTTCACCCCTCCACTTT	CASSFAQGGSPLHF
TRBV27	TRBD2	once	TRBJ2-3	TGTGCCAGCAGTTTGAGACTAGCGGGAACAGATACGCAGTATTTT	CASSLRLAGTDTQYF
TRBV30	TRBD1	NA	TRBJ2-5	TGTGCCCATTCCCAACAGGGGGGAATTAAGACCCAGTACTTC	CAHSQQGGIKTQYF
TRBV28	NA	NA	TRBJ1-1	TGTGCCAGCAGTTTGATTGGGGGCTCCGGAAGGCCTGAAGCTTTCTTT	CASSLIGGSGRPEAFF
TRBV10-3	NA	NA	TRBJ1-3	TGTGCCATCAGTGACCCTATGGACAGTCGCACGGGAAACACCATATATTTT	CAISDPMDSRTGNTIYF
TRBV4-1	NA	NA	TRBJ2-1	TGCGCCAGCAGCCAAGATCCAGCGGGCACCTACAATGAGCAGTTCTTC	CASSQDPAGTYNEQFF
TRBV18	NA	NA	TRBJ1-1	TGTGCCAGCTCACCAGGGAGCCACCAAAGCACTGAAGCTTTCTTT	CASSPGSHQSTEAFF
TRBV28	NA	few	TRBJ1-5	TGTGCCAGCGAGCAGGGGAAGTATAGCAATCAGCCCCAGCATTTT	CASEQGKYSNQPQHF
TRBV6-1	NA	once	TRBJ2-5	TGTGCCAGCATTGGGGCCCGGGTGGGGACCCAGTACTTC	CASIGARVGTQYF
TRBV19	NA	NA	TRBJ2-6	TGTGCCAGTAGTATAACCAGGAAGACTGGGGCCAACGTCCTGACTTTC	CASSITRKTGANVLTF
TRBV30	NA	NA	TRBJ1-1	TGTGCCTGGAGTGTACTTGGGGGGATTGGGAGGGGGAGAGCTTTCTTT	CAWSVLGGIGRGRAFF
TRBV6-5	NA	NA	TRBJ2-7	TGTGCCAGCAGTTACGCCCGGGGGGAGCAGTACTTC	CASSYARGEQYF
TRBV19	NA	NA	TRBJ1-5	TGTGCCAGTAGTCGTCGACGGGGCAATCAGCCCCAGCATTTT	CASSRRRGNQPQHF
TRBV11-2	TRBD1	few	TRBJ2-7	TGTGCCAGCAGCTTGAGCGTGGGCCCGGGAGGGACAGGGGGGTACGAGCAGTACTTC	CASSLSVGPGGTGGYEQYF
TRBV6-5	NA	NA	TRBJ1-2	TGTGCCAGCAGTTACCAGGGGTCGAATGGCTACACCTTC	CASSYQGSNGYTF
TRBV7-9	TRBD2	NA	TRBJ2-3	TGTTCCAGCAGCTTATCTCGCGGGGGATCTACAGATACGCAGTATTTT	CSSSLSRGGSTDTQYF
TRBV7-9	TRBD2	once	TRBJ2-7	TGTGCCAGCAGCCCACGATCGGGAGGGAACTACGAGCAGTACTTC	CASSPRSGGNYEQYF
TRBV28	TRBD2	NA	TRBJ2-7	TGTGCCAGCAGTATTAGCGGGAGGGCCTTATACGAGCAGTACTTC	CASSISGRALYEQYF
TRBV5-1	NA	NA	TRBJ1-4	TGCGCCAGCAGCTTTGACAGTTATAATGAAAAACTGTTTTTT	CASSFDSYNEKLFF
TRBV7-6	TRBD2	NA	TRBJ2-3	TGTGCCAGCCGAACTAGCGGGACCACAGATACGCAGTATTTT	CASRTSGTTDTQYF
TRBV7-3	TRBD2	NA	TRBJ2-1	TGTGCCAGCAGCTTAACGACTAGCGGGGCCAATGAGCAGTTCTTC	CASSLTTSGANEQFF
TRBV9	NA	once	TRBJ1-5	TGTGCCAGCAGCCTTGCCGGGGGCAATCAGCCCCAGCATTTT	CASSLAGGNQPQHF
TRBV5-1	TRBD1	NA	TRBJ2-4	TGCGCCAGCAGCTCTGGCCACCAGGGGGACAAAAACATTCAGTACTTC	CASSSGHQGDKNIQYF
TRBV1	NA	NA	TRBJ2-3	TGCACCAGCAGGAGGCTAGCGGGGTGGTCTAGCACAGATACGCAGTATTTT	CTSRRLAGWSSTDTQYF
TRBV15	TRBD1	NA	TRBJ1-6	TGTGCCACCAGCAGGGTTCGCCCCGGGACAGCCAATTCACCCCTCCACTTT	CATSRVRPGTANSPLHF
TRBV18	TRBD2	NA	TRBJ2-3	TGTGCCAGCTCACCAATCAGGGCTAGCGGGGGAGTCACAGATACGCAGTATTTT	CASSPIRASGGVTDTQYF
TRBV7-9	TRBD1	NA	TRBJ2-7	TGTGCCAGCAGAGCAGGGACAGTCTACGAGCAGTACTTC	CASRAGTVYEQYF
TRBV9	TRBD1	NA	TRBJ2-7	TGTGCCAGCAGCGTAGGACAGGGCCTCTCCTACGAGCAGTACTTC	CASSVGQGLSYEQYF
TRBV5-1	NA	NA	TRBJ1-5	TGCGCCAGCAGCCCCTGGGGCGGGGATAGCAATCAGCCCCAGCATTTT	CASSPWGGDSNQPQHF
TRBV9	NA	NA	TRBJ2-2	TGTGCCAGCACCGTAGGGGGGGACTCTTACACCGGGGAGCTGTTTTTT	CASTVGGDSYTGELFF
TRBV6-1	NA	few	TRBJ1-2	TGTGCCAGCAGTGAAGCGCTGCCAGGCGACTATGGCTACACCTTC	CASSEALPGDYGYTF
TRBV7-9	NA	NA	TRBJ2-7	TGTGCCAGCAGCGGCCGGGGACACGTTAACTACGAGCAGTACTTC	CASSGRGHVNYEQYF
TRBV9	NA	NA	TRBJ1-3	TGTGCCAGCAGCGTAGATATCCGGGTTGGAAACACCATATATTTT	CASSVDIRVGNTIYF
TRBV7-7	NA	once	TRBJ2-2	TGTGCTAGCAGCCATACCCTTGTCGGGGGCACCGGGGAGCTGTTTTTT	CASSHTLVGGTGELFF